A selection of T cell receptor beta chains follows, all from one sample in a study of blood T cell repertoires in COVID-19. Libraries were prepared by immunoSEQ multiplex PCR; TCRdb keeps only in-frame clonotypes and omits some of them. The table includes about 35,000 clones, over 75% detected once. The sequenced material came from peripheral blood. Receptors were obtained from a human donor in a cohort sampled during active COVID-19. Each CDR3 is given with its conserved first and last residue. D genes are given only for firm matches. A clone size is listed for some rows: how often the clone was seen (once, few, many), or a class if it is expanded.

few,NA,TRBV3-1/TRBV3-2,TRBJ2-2,CASSPHPRRGTGELFF,TGTGCCAGCAGCCCCCACCCTAGAAGAGGGACCGGGGAGCTGTTTTTT
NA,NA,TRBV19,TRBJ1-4,CASRPGLSNFEKLFF,TGTGCCAGCCGACCGGGACTTTCTAATTTCGAAAAACTGTTTTTT
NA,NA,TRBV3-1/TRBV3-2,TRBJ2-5,CASTRNPMTQETQYF,TGTGCCAGCACCCGAAATCCGATGACTCAAGAGACCCAGTACTTC
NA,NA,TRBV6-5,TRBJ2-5,CASSYQGQGAQYF,TGTGCCAGCAGTTACCAGGGGCAAGGGGCCCAGTACTTC
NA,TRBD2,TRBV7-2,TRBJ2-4,CASSWTSGGPVLQYF,TGTGCCAGCAGCTGGACTAGCGGGGGGCCTGTACTTCAGTACTTC
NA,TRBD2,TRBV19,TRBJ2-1,CASSISSSGLVPLNEQFF,TGTGCCAGTAGTATCTCTTCTAGCGGACTAGTTCCACTCAATGAGCAGTTCTTC
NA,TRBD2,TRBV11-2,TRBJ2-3,CASSLRSSGGQSTDTQYF,TGTGCCAGCAGCTTAAGGTCTAGCGGGGGGCAGAGCACAGATACGCAGTATTTT
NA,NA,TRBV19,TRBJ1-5,CASGGLSNQPQHF,TGTGCCAGTGGGGGCTTGAGCAATCAGCCCCAGCATTTT
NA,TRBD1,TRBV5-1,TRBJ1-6,CASSPNGQENSPLHF,TGCGCCAGCAGCCCCAACGGACAGGAAAATTCACCCCTCCACTTT
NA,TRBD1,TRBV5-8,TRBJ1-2,CASSPTGYGYTF,TGTGCCAGCAGCCCGACAGGGTATGGCTACACCTTC
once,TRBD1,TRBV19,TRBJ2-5,CASSRAGGVLRETQYF,TGTGCCAGTAGTCGGGCAGGGGGCGTTTTAAGGGAGACCCAGTACTTC
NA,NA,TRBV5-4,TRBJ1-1,CASSRNNRNSEAFF,TGTGCCAGCAGCCGTAATAACAGGAATTCTGAAGCTTTCTTT
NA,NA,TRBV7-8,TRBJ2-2,CASSGRTGIGNTGELFF,TGTGCCAGCAGCGGGCGGACGGGGATAGGGAACACCGGGGAGCTGTTTTTT
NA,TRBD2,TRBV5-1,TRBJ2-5,CASSTRTSSETQYF,TGCGCCAGCAGCACCCGGACTAGCTCGGAGACCCAGTACTTC
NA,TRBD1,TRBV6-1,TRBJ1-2,CASSEGIGGNYGYTF,TGTGCCAGCAGTGAAGGTATAGGGGGCAACTATGGCTACACCTTC
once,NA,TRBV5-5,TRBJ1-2,CASSLAVTGGYTF,TGTGCCAGCAGCTTGGCTGTTACAGGGGGCTACACCTTC
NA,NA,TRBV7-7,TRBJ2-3,CASSSSGTDTQYF,TGTGCCAGCAGTAGTAGTGGCACAGATACGCAGTATTTT
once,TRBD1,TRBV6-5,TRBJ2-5,CASSYSGQGLLETQYF,TGTGCCAGCAGTTACTCGGGACAGGGGCTTTTGGAGACCCAGTACTTC
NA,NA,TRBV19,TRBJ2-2,CASMSRGAGELFF,TGTGCCAGTATGTCCAGGGGCGCCGGGGAGCTGTTTTTT
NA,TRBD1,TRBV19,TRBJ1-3,CASAPGQAIFSGNTIYF,TGTGCCAGCGCACCGGGACAGGCTATCTTCTCTGGAAACACCATATATTTT
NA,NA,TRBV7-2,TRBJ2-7,CASSLGQRAYEQYF,TGTGCCAGCAGCCTTGGACAGCGAGCCTACGAGCAGTACTTC
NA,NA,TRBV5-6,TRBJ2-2,CASSLGTVRGGELFF,TGTGCCAGCAGCTTGGGGACAGTGAGAGGCGGGGAGCTGTTTTTT
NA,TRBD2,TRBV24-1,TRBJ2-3,CATSDRLAGGPYTQYF,TGTGCCACCAGTGACCGACTAGCGGGGGGGCCGTATACGCAGTATTTT
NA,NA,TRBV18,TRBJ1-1,CASHEGMNTEAFF,TGTGCCAGTCACGAGGGCATGAACACTGAAGCTTTCTTT
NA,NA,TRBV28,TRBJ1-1,CASSPRGSTEAFF,TGTGCCAGCAGTCCTAGGGGTAGCACTGAAGCTTTCTTT
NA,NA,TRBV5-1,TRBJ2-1,CASSLASYSYNEQFF,TGCGCCAGCAGCTTGGCTAGTTACTCCTACAATGAGCAGTTCTTC
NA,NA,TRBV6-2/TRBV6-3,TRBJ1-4,CASSLISGAGEKLFF,TGTGCCAGCAGCCTGATATCAGGGGCGGGCGAAAAACTGTTTTTT
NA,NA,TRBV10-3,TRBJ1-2,CAISDLTRGADGYTF,TGTGCCATCAGTGATTTGACAAGGGGCGCGGATGGCTACACCTTC
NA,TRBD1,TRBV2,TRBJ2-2,CASRYRGSDTGELFF,TGTGCCAGCAGGTACAGGGGGTCGGACACCGGGGAGCTGTTTTTT
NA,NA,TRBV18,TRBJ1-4,CASSPEQLTGEKLFF,TGTGCCAGCTCACCGGAACAGTTAACGGGGGAAAAACTGTTTTTT
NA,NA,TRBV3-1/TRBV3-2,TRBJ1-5,CASSPNRVKPQHF,TGTGCCAGCAGCCCTAACAGGGTTAAGCCCCAGCATTTT
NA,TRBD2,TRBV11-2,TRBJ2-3,CASSFHPPGLAPDTQYF,TGTGCCAGCAGCTTCCACCCCCCGGGACTAGCGCCAGATACGCAGTATTTT
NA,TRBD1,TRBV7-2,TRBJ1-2,CASSLATDRAWGYTF,TGTGCCAGCAGCTTAGCCACCGACAGGGCCTGGGGCTACACCTTC
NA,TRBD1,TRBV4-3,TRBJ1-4,CASSRFRGRGTTNEKLFF,TGCGCCAGCAGCCGATTTAGGGGCAGGGGGACAACTAATGAAAAACTGTTTTTT
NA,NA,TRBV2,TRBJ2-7,CASSTGGSYEQYF,TGTGCCAGCAGTACGGGTGGGTCCTACGAGCAGTACTTC
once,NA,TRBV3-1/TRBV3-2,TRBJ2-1,CASSQALMTSSYNEQFF,TGTGCCAGCAGCCAGGCCCTCATGACTAGCTCCTACAATGAGCAGTTCTTC